This T cell receptor beta chain was captured by sequencing in a study of human T cells and chemical hapten exposure. The time point was: patch test 1, 2 weeks after DPC sensitization. The treatment was: therapeutic diphenylcyclopropenone sensitization with weekly scalp DPC. Unfractionated whole blood yielded total RNA. Individual cDNA molecules each carried unique molecular identifiers attached by the library. TCRdb used MiXCR to reprocess the RACE reads, holding one entry per CDR3 protein. The table lists nearly 350,000 distinct CDR3 sequences, roughly 6.9% of them singletons. With respect to this clonotype: Its antigen is unidentified.

In germline, CDR1 is SEHNR, CDR2 FQNEAQ (reference sequence). There are 15 residues in the CDR3. V lost 3 bases, J lost 0 bases, and 8 bases lay in between. Broader study findings: TCRs above 1 in 1000 frequency did not change with DPC sensitization.

The sample here was whole blood, taken in connection with sensitization to the hapten diphenylcyclopropenone (DPC). The TCR originated in a woman aged 18-30 years with alopecia areata. Some clones in this sample may be carry-over from other donors' samples. The chain uses TRBV7-9 and TRBJ2-2; no reliable D call. The CDR3 DNA follows: TGTGCCAGCAGCTTTTCCAGCCCGAACACCGGGGAGCTGTTTTTT. Its translation is CASSFSSPNTGELFF.